The sample holds many counts of the clone carrying this T cell receptor (beta chain). Its antigen is as yet unknown. The data derive from a study of T cells in Graves' hyperthyroidism and ophthalmopathy. Exclusion of a patient resulted from uncontrolled infection, other autoimmune disease, pregnancy or lactation. Points from the study as a whole: Most expanded thyroid clonotypes above 0.001 recurred in blood. Ophthalmopathy was separated from stable hyperthyroidism by a 13 V-J model.

This CDR3 has 15 amino acids. V gave up 4 bases and J gave up 5 bases; unmatched junction bases: 7. Germline assignment: CDR1 LNHNV and CDR2 YYDKDF (reference sequence). The CDR3 regions of TCR beta were amplified from RNA transcripts. First-round RT-PCR targeting the TCR CDR3 was performed with the HTBI primer set. Via MiXCR, TCRdb re-called the multiplex PCR reads, giving one row per CDR3 protein. The data show roughly 570,000 distinct CDR3 sequences, roughly 46% seen once. The sequenced material came from peripheral blood or thyroid tissue (not recorded which). The J gene is TRBJ1-5, the V gene TRBV15, with TRBD1 matching over 8 bases. The TCR comes from an adult woman with Graves' disease, either hyperthyroidism or ophthalmopathy (not recorded which). The CDR3 protein is CATSKRTGMDQPQHF. The CDR3 DNA sequence: TGTGCCACCAGCAAGCGGACAGGGATGGATCAGCCCCAGCATTTT.